This TCR beta chain was captured in a study of blood T cell repertoires in COVID-19. Background on the study: In each case, the material was cDNA or gDNA derived from T cells, B-cell-depleted T cells, or PBMCs.

Original data processing: The assay estimated nucleated cells by amplifying reference gene primers. Method: immunoSEQ multiplex PCR; TCRdb's copy keeps in-frame clones and lacks some. V, J and clone size reflect that table, while D and trimming were determined from the DNA. This table has 140,000 or so clones, 65% to 90% appearing once. V was pared by 0 bases and J by 5 bases, with 11 bases between. Germline-derived CDR1 and CDR2 are SGHRS and YFSETQ. The CDR3 is 14 amino acids. The count of this clone is one. The V and J genes are TRBV5-1 and TRBJ2-5, with a weak D call TRBD1 (5 bases). Source material: peripheral blood. This receptor was taken from a man aged 60-69 years with active or convalescent COVID-19. In nucleotides, the CDR3 is TGCGCCAGCAGCTTGGCAGGGATGCGCGAGACCCAGTACTTC. This sequence encodes CASSLAGMRETQYF.